Listed here are 20 T cell receptor beta chains from one sample, sequenced in a study of T cells in Graves' hyperthyroidism and ophthalmopathy. The TCR beta CDR3 regions underwent amplification using RNA transcripts as the source. Researchers ran a first-round RT-PCR on the TCR CDR3 using the HTBI primer set. TCRdb fed the multiplex PCR reads into MiXCR, producing one record per CDR3 protein. Of 350,000 to 400,000 distinct CDR3 sequences listed, 14% are singletons. Material for sequencing was blood. Receptors were obtained from a woman aged 55-69 years with Graves' hyperthyroidism.

The rearrangement uses TRBV20-1 and TRBJ2-2; D perhaps matches TRBD2 (6 bases). The CDR3 is 14 amino acids. The V gene's germline CDR1 is DFQATT and CDR2 SNEGSKA (reference sequence). CDR3 in amino acids: CSALGTSNTGELFF. The CDR3 DNA is TGCAGCGCTTTAGGGACTTCCAACACCGGGGAGCTGTTTTTT.

This clonotype showed up many times. The V call is TRBV19, the J call TRBJ2-7, with TRBD2 matching 11 bases. This CDR3 contains 13 residues. Germline assignment: CDR1 LNHDA and CDR2 SQIVND (reference sequence). V trimming: 6 bases; J trimming: 7 bases; junction bases outside the gene matches: 5. The chain's CDR3 is CASRLAGAWEQYF. The CDR3 DNA sequence: TGTGCCAGTAGACTAGCGGGAGCTTGGGAGCAGTACTTC.

This clonotype was seen ten or more times. V usage is TRBV2 and J usage is TRBJ1-2, with 8 bases fitting TRBD1. The CDR3 spans 13 residues. V dropped 1 base and J dropped 10; count of bases not matched to a gene: 5. The V gene's germline CDR1 is SNHLY and CDR2 FYNNEI. The CDR3: CASSEVTGDDYTF. The CDR3 DNA reads TGTGCCAGCAGTGAAGTGACAGGGGACGACTACACCTTC.

This clonotype came up many times. The CDR3 region has the DNA TGTGCCAGCAGCTCACGGGGATATGGGCACACCGGGGAGCTGTTTTTT. Translating gives CASSSRGYGHTGELFF. The chain couples TRBV11-2 to TRBJ2-2; possible D gene TRBD2, 5 bases. This CDR3 is built from 16 residues. Trimming took off 4 bases at V and 3 bases at J, with 15 bases between the two ends. Germline V CDR1 and CDR2: SGHAT, FQNNGV.

There are many counts of this clonotype. The chain has TRBV5-8 and TRBJ2-5, with D possibly being TRBD1 (6 bases). Trimming cost V 3 bases and J 5 bases, with 14 bases left between them. The CDR3 length is 14 residues. Germline V gives CDR1 SGHTS, CDR2 YDEGEE. For the CDR3, the DNA is TGTGCCAGCAGCTCCCCTAGGACAGATGAGACCCAGTACTTC. Residues: CASSSPRTDETQYF. The full variable domain, in which reference TRBV5-8 and TRBJ2-5 provide the parts outside the CDR3, is EAGVTQSPTHLIKTRGQQATLRCSPISGHTSVYWYQQALGLGLQFLLWYDEGEERNRGNFPPRFSGRQFPNYSSELNVNALELEDSALYLCASSSPRTDETQYFGPGTRLLVL.

V and J are TRBV13 and TRBJ2-3; TRBD2 aligns across 12 bases. The V and J ends lost 2 bases and 4 bases, in that order; junction bases with no gene match: 13. CDR3 length: 19 amino acids. The germline CDR1 and CDR2 sequences are PRHDT and FYEKMQ (reference sequence). CDR3 sequence: CASSLRTLATSGRADTQYF. CDR3 nucleotide sequence: TGTGCCAGCAGCTTAAGGACCTTGGCGACTAGCGGGAGAGCAGATACGCAGTATTTT. Full variable domain (remainder filled in from reference TRBV13 and TRBJ2-3): AAGVIQSPRHLIKEKRETATLKCYPIPRHDTVYWYQQGPGQDPQFLISFYEKMQSDKGSIPDRFSAQQFSDYHSELNMSSLELGDSALYFCASSLRTLATSGRADTQYFGPGTRLTVL.

A remark on this clonotype: This may be a read error: a much more frequent sequence differs by one nucleotide. The J gene is TRBJ2-3, the V gene TRBV28; 13 positions match TRBD2. The V gene's germline CDR1 is MDHEN and CDR2 SYDVKM. This CDR3 is built from 17 residues. With V trimmed by 2 bases and J by 8 bases, 10 bases remained unmatched. CDR3 residues: CASSLDRTSGSKGTQYF. Here the CDR3 DNA reads TGTGCCAGCAGTTTAGATCGGACTAGCGGGAGCAAAGGTACGCAGTATTTT. Together with reference TRBV28 and TRBJ2-3, the CDR3 gives the full variable domain: DVKVTQSSRYLVKRTGEKVFLECVQDMDHENMFWYRQDPGLGLRLIYFSYDVKMKEKGDIPEGYSVSREKKERFSLILESASTNQTSMYLCASSLDRTSGSKGTQYFGPGTRLTVL.

This clonotype was seen at least ten times. This chain uses TRBV19 with TRBJ1-2; 11 positions agree with TRBD1. CDR1 and CDR2 (germline): LNHDA, SQIVND (reference sequence). V was pared by 6 bases and J by 3 bases, with 6 bases of the junction left unmatched. CDR3 length: 15 amino acids. The CDR3 loop reads CASSQRTGGDYGYTF. The CDR3 nucleotides are TGTGCCAGTAGCCAAAGGACAGGGGGCGACTATGGCTACACCTTC. Filled out from reference TRBV19 and TRBJ1-2, the complete variable domain reads DGGITQSPKYLFRKEGQNVTLSCEQNLNHDAMYWYRQDPGQGLRLIYYSQIVNDFQKGDIAEGYSVSREKKESFPLTVTSAQKNPTAFYLCASSQRTGGDYGYTFGSGTRLTVV.

This clonotype has a count of ten or more. This sequence joins TRBV20-1 and TRBJ1-2; D is undetermined. CDR1 DFQATT and CDR2 SNEGSKA come from the germline V gene (reference sequence). V shed 0 bases and J shed 6 bases, with 11 bases lying between them. The CDR3 loop spans 13 amino acids. This chain's CDR3 is CSARDPQRNGYTF. In nucleotides, the CDR3 is TGCAGTGCTAGAGATCCACAGAGGAATGGCTACACCTTC.

Many counts were recorded for this clonotype. The J gene is TRBJ2-5, the V gene TRBV29-1, with TRBD1 matching over 7 bases. The germline gives CDR1 SQVTM, CDR2 ANQGSEA. CDR3 size: 15 residues. Losses at the gene ends were 3 bases for V and 3 bases for J; bases not matched to a gene: 10. DNA of the CDR3: TGCAGCGTTGACGCGTTGACAGGGTTGGAAGAGACCCAGTACTTC. Translated: CSVDALTGLEETQYF.

There are a few counts of this clonotype. The chain links TRBV3-1 to TRBJ1-1, with 9 bases that match TRBD1. V trimming: 2 bases; J trimming: 4 bases; junction bases outside the gene matches: 2. Germline V gives CDR1 LGHDT, CDR2 YNNKEL (reference sequence). This CDR3 spans 14 amino acids. As DNA, the CDR3 is TGTGCCAGCAGCCAAAGACAGGGGGGCACTGAAGCTTTCTTT. It specifies CASSQRQGGTEAFF.

In its sample, this clonotype was seen many times. The chain couples TRBV3-1 to TRBJ2-5; a possible D gene is TRBD1 (6 bases). CDR1 is LGHDT and CDR2 is YNNKEL in the germline V gene (reference sequence). The CDR3 has 16 amino acids. V gave up 0 bases and J gave up 5 bases, with 16 bases separating them. CDR3 bases: TGTGCCAGCAGCCAAGATCGGCCGCAGGGGCGGGAGACCCAGTACTTC. This encodes CASSQDRPQGRETQYF.

This clonotype was recorded at least ten times. V is TRBV6-1 and J is TRBJ2-1; possible D gene TRBD1, 6 bases. Germline CDR1 reads MNHNS; CDR2 reads SASEGT. Trimming removed 10 bases from V and 2 bases from J, with 12 bases in between. This CDR3 is 13 amino acids long. The CDR3 region has the DNA TGTGCCACCCGGGACAAGACCTACAATGAGCAGTTCTTC. This sequence encodes CATRDKTYNEQFF.

This clonotype has at least ten counts. This sequence joins TRBV12-3 or TRBV12-4 and TRBJ2-7, with unresolved D. CDR3 length: 15 amino acids. V lost 2 bases, J lost 4 bases, and 15 bases lay in between. In nucleotides, the CDR3 is TGTGCCAGCAGTTTACTCCCGGGTTCTGGGTACGAGCAGTACTTC. It translates to CASSLLPGSGYEQYF.

The gene calls are TRBV12-3 or TRBV12-4 and TRBJ2-3; 12 bases match TRBD2. The CDR3 extends over 16 amino acids. Losses at the gene ends were 3 bases for V and 6 bases for J; bases not matched to a gene: 7. The CDR3, as DNA: TGTGCCAGCAGTTTTCCGACTAGCGGGAGATCTGATACGCAGTATTTT. This encodes CASSFPTSGRSDTQYF.

This clonotype has a handful of counts. The rearrangement uses TRBV19 and TRBJ2-1, with TRBD2 matching over 10 bases. The CDR3 spans 13 residues. Germline CDR1 and CDR2: LNHDA and SQIVND (reference sequence). Trimming at V came to 7 bases and at J to 7 bases, leaving 4 bases not matched to a gene. The CDR3 loop reads CASIKREGNEQFF. CDR3 DNA: TGTGCCAGTATCAAGCGGGAGGGGAATGAGCAGTTCTTC. Complete variable domain (other parts from reference TRBV19 and TRBJ2-1): DGGITQSPKYLFRKEGQNVTLSCEQNLNHDAMYWYRQDPGQGLRLIYYSQIVNDFQKGDIAEGYSVSREKKESFPLTVTSAQKNPTAFYLCASIKREGNEQFFGPGTRLTVL.

This clonotype was seen more than once but under ten times. The chain joins TRBV15 to TRBJ2-3; the D gene could be TRBD1 or TRBD2 (6 bases each). CDR3 length: 16 residues. In germline, CDR1 is LNHNV, CDR2 YYDKDF (reference sequence). V lost 0 bases and J 4 bases, leaving 14 bases between the germline ends. DNA of the CDR3: TGTGCCACCAGCAGAGAAGGGGGGAAGAACTCAGATACGCAGTATTTT. Translating gives CATSREGGKNSDTQYF. Drawing the rest from reference TRBV15 and TRBJ2-3, the complete variable domain is DAMVIQNPRYQVTQFGKPVTLSCSQTLNHNVMYWYQQKSSQAPKLLFHYYDKDFNNEADTPDNFQSRRPNTSFCFLDIRSPGLGDTAMYLCATSREGGKNSDTQYFGPGTRLTVL.

This clonotype appeared many times. The CDR3: CASSFGDRGVREQFF. The CDR3 bases are TGTGCCAGCAGCTTTGGGGACAGGGGGGTTCGGGAGCAGTTCTTC. The gene calls are TRBV11-2 and TRBJ2-1; TRBD1 agrees at 11 bases. This CDR3 is 15 amino acids long. The germline gives CDR1 SGHAT, CDR2 FQNNGV. The trim removed 3 bases at V and 10 bases at J, leaving 8 bases unmatched.

This clonotype was found a few times. Here the CDR3 DNA reads TGCGCCAGCAGCTTTCAAGCGGGAGAGGCATACAATGAGCAGTTCTTC. This translates into CASSFQAGEAYNEQFF. This chain joins TRBV5-1 and TRBJ2-1, with 8 bases that match TRBD2. Germline V CDR1 and CDR2: SGHRS, YFSETQ. Losses at the gene ends were 2 bases for V and 4 bases for J; bases not matched to a gene: 8. The CDR3 is 16 residues long.

This clonotype has a count of ten or more. This chain joins TRBV5-1 and TRBJ2-3; TRBD1 might be the D (6 bases). V shed 0 bases and J shed 0 bases, with 14 bases lying between them. CDR3 length: 17 residues. CDR1 and CDR2 from the germline V gene are SGHRS and YFSETQ. CDR3 amino acids: CASSLVYRTASTDTQYF. Here the CDR3 DNA reads TGCGCCAGCAGCTTGGTTTATCGGACAGCTAGCACAGATACGCAGTATTTT.